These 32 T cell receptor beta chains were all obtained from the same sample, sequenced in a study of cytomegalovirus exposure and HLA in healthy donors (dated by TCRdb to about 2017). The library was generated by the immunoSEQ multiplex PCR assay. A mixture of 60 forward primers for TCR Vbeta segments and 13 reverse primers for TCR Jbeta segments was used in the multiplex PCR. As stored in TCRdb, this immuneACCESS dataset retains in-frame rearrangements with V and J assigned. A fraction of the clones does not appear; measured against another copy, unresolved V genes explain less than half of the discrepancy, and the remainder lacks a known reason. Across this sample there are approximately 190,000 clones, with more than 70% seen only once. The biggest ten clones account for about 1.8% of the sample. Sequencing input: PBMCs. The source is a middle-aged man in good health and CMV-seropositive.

CDR3 loop: CASSPPGSYEQYF. In DNA, the CDR3 is TGTGCCAGCAGCCCACCGGGCTCCTACGAGCAGTACTTC. The V call is TRBV7-9, the J call TRBJ2-7; D unclear. This CDR3 comprises 13 residues. Trimming took off 5 bases at V and 0 bases at J, with 8 bases between the two ends. The germline gives CDR1 SEHNR, CDR2 FQNEAQ (reference sequence).

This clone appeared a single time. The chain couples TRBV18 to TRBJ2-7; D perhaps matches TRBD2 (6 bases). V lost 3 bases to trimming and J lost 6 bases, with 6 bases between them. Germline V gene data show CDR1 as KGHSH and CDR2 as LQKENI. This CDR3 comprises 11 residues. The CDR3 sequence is CASSPGGEQYF. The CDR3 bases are TGTGCCAGCTCACCGGGGGGCGAGCAGTACTTC.

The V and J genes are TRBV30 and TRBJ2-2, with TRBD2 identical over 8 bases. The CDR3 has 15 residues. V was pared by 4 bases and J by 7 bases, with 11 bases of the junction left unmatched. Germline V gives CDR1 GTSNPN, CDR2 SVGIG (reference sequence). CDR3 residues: CAWNPGRARVGELFF. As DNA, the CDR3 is TGTGCCTGGAATCCCGGGAGGGCCCGGGTCGGGGAGCTGTTTTTT. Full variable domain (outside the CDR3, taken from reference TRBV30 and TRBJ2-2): SQTIHQWPATLVQPVGSPLSLECTVEGTSNPNLYWYRQAAGRGLQLLFYSVGIGQISSEVPQNLSASRPQDRQFILSSKKLLLSDSGFYLCAWNPGRARVGELFFGEGSRLTVL.

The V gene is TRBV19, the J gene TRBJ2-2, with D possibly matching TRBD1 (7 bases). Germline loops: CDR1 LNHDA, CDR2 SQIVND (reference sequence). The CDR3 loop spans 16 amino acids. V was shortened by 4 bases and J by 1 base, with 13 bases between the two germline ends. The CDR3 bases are TGTGCCAGTAGTACCCGACAGGGAGGGAACACCGGGGAGCTGTTTTTT. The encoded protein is CASSTRQGGNTGELFF.

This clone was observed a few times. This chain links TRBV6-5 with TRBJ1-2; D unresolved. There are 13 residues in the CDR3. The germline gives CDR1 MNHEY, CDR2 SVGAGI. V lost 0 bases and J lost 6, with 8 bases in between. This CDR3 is CASSYSEGNGYTF. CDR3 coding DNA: TGTGCCAGCAGTTACTCGGAGGGAAATGGCTACACCTTC.

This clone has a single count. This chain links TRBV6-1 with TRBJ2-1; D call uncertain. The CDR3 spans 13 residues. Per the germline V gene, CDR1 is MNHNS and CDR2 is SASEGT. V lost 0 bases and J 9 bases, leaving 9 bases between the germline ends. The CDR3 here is CASSEAQLSEQFF. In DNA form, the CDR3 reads TGTGCCAGCAGTGAAGCGCAATTGAGTGAGCAGTTCTTC.

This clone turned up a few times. This CDR3 reads CASSQEIQGSQAFF. The DNA of the CDR3 is TGCGCCAGCAGCCAGGAGATTCAGGGGAGCCAAGCTTTCTTT. The chain has TRBV4-1 and TRBJ1-1, with D maybe TRBD1 (6 bases). The V and J ends lost 3 bases and 9 bases respectively, with 17 bases between them. This CDR3 comprises 14 residues. Germline CDR1 is MGHRA and CDR2 is YSYEKL.

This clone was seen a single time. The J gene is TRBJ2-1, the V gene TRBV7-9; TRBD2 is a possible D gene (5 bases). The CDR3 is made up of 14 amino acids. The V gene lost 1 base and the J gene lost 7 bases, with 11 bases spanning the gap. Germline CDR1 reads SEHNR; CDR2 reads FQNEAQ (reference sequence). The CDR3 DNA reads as TGTGCCAGCAGCTTAGGAGATCGGAGGAATGAGCAGTTCTTC. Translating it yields CASSLGDRRNEQFF.

CDR3 sequence (DNA): TGCGCCAGCAGCCCGGGGTGGAGCACCGGGGAGCTGTTTTTT. Its translation is CASSPGWSTGELFF. V is TRBV5-1 and J is TRBJ2-2; possible D gene TRBD2, 5 bases. The V end was cut by 4 bases, the J end by 4 bases, with 11 bases between. CDR3 length equals 14 residues. The germline gives CDR1 SGHRS, CDR2 YFSETQ.

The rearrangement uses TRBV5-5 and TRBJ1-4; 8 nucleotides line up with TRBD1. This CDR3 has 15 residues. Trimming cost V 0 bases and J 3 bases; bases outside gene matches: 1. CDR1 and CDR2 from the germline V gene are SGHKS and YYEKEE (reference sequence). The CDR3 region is CASSLETGANEKLFF. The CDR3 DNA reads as TGTGCCAGCAGCTTGGAGACAGGGGCTAATGAAAAACTGTTTTTT. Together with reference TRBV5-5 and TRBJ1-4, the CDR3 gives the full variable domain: DAGVTQSPTHLIKTRGQQVTLRCSPISGHKSVSWYQQVLGQGPQFIFQYYEKEERGRGNFPDRFSARQFPNYSSELNVNALLLGDSALYLCASSLETGANEKLFFGSGTQLSVL.

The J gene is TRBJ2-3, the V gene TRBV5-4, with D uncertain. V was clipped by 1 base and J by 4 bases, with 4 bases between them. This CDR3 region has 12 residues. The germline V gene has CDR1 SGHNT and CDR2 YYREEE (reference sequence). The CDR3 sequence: CASSLYSDTQYF. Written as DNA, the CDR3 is TGTGCCAGCAGCTTGTATTCAGATACGCAGTATTTT.

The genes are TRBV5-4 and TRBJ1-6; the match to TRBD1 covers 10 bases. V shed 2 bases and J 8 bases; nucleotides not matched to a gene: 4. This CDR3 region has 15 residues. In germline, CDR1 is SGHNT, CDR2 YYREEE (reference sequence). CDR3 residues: CASSLTTGGDSPLHF. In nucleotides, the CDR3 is TGTGCCAGCAGCTTAACGACAGGGGGCGATTCACCCCTCCACTTT.

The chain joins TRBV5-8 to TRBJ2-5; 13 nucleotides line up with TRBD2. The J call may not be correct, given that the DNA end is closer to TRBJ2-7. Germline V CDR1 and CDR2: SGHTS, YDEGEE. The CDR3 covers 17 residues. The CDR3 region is CASSLVGLAGKTYEQYF. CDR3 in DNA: TGTGCCAGCAGCTTAGTGGGACTAGCGGGAAAGACCTACGAGCAGTACTTC.

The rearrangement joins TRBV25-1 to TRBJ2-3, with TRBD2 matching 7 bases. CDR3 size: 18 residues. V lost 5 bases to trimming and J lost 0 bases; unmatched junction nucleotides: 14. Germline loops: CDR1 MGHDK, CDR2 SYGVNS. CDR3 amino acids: CASSTLGAGLSSTDTQYF. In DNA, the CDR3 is TGTGCCAGCAGTACTCTCGGAGCGGGGCTATCTAGCACAGATACGCAGTATTTT.

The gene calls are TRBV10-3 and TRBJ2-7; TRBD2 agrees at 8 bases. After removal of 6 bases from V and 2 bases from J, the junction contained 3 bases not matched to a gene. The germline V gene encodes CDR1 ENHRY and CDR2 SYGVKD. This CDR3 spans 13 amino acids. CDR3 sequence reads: CAISLAGTYEQYF. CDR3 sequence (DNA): TGTGCCATCAGCTTAGCGGGAACCTACGAGCAGTACTTC.

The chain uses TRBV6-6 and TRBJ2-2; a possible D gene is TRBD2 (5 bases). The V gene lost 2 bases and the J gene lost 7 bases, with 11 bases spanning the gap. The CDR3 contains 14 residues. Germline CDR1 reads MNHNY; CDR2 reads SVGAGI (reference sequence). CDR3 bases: TGTGCCAGCAGTTACAATGTGGGAGACGGGGAGCTGTTTTTT. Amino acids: CASSYNVGDGELFF.

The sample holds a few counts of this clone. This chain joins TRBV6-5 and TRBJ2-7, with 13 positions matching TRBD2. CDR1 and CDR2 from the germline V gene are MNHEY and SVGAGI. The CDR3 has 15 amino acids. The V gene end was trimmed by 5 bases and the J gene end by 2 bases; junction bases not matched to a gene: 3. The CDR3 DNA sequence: TGTGCCAGCAGTGCGGGACTAGCGGGAACCTACGAGCAGTACTTC. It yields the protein CASSAGLAGTYEQYF.

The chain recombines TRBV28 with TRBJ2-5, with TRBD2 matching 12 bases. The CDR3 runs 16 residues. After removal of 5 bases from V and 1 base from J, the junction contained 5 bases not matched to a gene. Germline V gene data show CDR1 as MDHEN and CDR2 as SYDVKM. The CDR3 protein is CASSRTSGVLQETQYF. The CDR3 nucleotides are TGTGCCAGCAGTAGGACTAGCGGGGTCCTCCAAGAGACCCAGTACTTC.

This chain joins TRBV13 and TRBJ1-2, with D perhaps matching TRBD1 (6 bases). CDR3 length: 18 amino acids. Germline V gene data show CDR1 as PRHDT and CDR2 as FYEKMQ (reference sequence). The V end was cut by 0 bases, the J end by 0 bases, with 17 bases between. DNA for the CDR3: TGTGCCAGCAGCTTAGGTTCGAGGGGGACCCCTTCTAACTATGGCTACACCTTC. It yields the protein CASSLGSRGTPSNYGYTF. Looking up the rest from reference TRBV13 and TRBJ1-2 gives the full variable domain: AAGVIQSPRHLIKEKRETATLKCYPIPRHDTVYWYQQGPGQDPQFLISFYEKMQSDKGSIPDRFSAQQFSDYHSELNMSSLELGDSALYFCASSLGSRGTPSNYGYTFGSGTRLTVV.

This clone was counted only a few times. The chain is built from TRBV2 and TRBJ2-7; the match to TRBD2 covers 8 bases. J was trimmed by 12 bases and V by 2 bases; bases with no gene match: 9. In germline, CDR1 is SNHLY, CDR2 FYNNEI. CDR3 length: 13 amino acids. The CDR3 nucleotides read TGTGCCAGCAGTGAAAATCTAGCGGGTGGGACGTACTTC. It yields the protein CASSENLAGGTYF.

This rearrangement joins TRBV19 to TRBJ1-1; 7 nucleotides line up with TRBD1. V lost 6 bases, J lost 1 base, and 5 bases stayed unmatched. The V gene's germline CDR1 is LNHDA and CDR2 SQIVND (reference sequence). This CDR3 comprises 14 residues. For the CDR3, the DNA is TGTGCCAGTAGAGGGGGCAGCCCGAACACTGAAGCTTTCTTT. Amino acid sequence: CASRGGSPNTEAFF.

The CDR3 loop is CASSPLEGDTQYF. The CDR3 DNA follows: TGTGCCAGCAGTCCCCTAGAGGGAGATACGCAGTATTTT. The chain has TRBV27 and TRBJ2-3, with D possibly TRBD2 on 5 matching bases. Trimming pared 5 bases from V and 5 bases from J, leaving 11 bases between. The CDR3 contains 13 residues. Per germline, CDR1 MNHEY and CDR2 SMNVEV (reference sequence).

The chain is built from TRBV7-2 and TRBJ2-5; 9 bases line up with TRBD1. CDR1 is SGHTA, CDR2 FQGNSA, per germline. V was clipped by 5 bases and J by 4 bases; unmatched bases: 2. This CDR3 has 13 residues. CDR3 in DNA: TGTGCCAGCAGCCAGGACAGGGGAGAGACCCAGTACTTC. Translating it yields CASSQDRGETQYF.

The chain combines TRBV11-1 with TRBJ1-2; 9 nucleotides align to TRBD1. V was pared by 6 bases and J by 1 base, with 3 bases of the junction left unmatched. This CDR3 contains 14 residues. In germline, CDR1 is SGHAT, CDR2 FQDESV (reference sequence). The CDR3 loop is CASSRTGDNYGYTF. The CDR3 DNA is TGTGCCAGCAGTCGGACAGGGGATAACTATGGCTACACCTTC.

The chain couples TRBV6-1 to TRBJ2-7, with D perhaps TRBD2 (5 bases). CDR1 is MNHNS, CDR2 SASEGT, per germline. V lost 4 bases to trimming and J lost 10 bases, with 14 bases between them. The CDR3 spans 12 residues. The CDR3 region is CASSGETLQQYF. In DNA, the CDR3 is TGTGCCAGCAGTGGGGAGACACTTCAACAGTACTTC.

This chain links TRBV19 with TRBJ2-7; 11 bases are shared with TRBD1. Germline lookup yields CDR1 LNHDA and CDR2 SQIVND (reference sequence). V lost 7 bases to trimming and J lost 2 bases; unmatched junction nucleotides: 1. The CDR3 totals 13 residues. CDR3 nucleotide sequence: TGTGCCAGTATGGGACAGGGGGCCTACGAGCAGTACTTC. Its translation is CASMGQGAYEQYF.

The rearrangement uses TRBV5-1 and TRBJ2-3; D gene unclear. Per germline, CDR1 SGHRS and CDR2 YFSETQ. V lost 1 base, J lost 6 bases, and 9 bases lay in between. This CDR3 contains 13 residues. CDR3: CASSLFSADTQYF. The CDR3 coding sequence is TGCGCCAGCAGCTTGTTTTCAGCGGATACGCAGTATTTT.

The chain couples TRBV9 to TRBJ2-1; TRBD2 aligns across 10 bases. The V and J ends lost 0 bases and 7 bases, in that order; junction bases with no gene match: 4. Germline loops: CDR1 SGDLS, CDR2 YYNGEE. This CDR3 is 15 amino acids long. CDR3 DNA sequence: TGTGCCAGCAGCGTAGGGGCTAGCGGGAGAAATGAGCAGTTCTTC. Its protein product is CASSVGASGRNEQFF.

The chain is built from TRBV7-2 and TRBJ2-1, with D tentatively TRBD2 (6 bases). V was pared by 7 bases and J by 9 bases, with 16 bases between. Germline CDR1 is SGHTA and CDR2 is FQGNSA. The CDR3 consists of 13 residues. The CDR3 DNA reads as TGTGCCAGCACCACTGCCCCCGGGGGTGAGCAGTTCTTC. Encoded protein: CASTTAPGGEQFF. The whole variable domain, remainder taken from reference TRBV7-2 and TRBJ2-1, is GAGVSQSPSNKVTEKGKDVELRCDPISGHTALYWYRQSLGQGLEFLIYFQGNSAPDKSGLPSDRFSAERTGGSVSTLTIQRTQQEDSAVYLCASTTAPGGEQFFGPGTRLTVL.

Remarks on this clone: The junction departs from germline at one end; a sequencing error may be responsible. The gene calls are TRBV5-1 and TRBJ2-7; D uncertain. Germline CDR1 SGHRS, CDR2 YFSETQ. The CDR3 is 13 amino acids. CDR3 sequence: CASSVTDSYEQYF. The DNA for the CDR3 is TGCGCCAGCAGCGTTACAGATTCCTACGAGCAGTATTTC.

The CDR3 loop reads CASSPRDSLWSSYNEQFF. CDR3 nucleotide sequence: TGCGCCAGCAGTCCCCGGGACTCCCTTTGGAGCTCCTACAATGAGCAGTTCTTC. The V and J genes are TRBV5-1 and TRBJ2-1; D may be TRBD2 (6 bases). The CDR3 runs 18 residues. Germline V lookup: CDR1 SGHRS, CDR2 YFSETQ. V was shortened by 5 bases and J by 0 bases, with 21 bases between the two germline ends.

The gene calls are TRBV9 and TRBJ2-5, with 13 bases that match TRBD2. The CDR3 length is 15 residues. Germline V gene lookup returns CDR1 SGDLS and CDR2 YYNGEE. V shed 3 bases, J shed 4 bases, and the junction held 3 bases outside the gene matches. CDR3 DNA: TGTGCCAGCAGCGCGAGGACTAGCGGGGGAGAGACCCAGTACTTC. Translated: CASSARTSGGETQYF.